This entry lists 2 T cell receptor beta chains sequenced from one sample in a study of blood T cells in healthy people across ages. A second PCR of about 7 to 11 cycles used a sample-barcoded 5' primer and a J-beta primer mix. From the 5' RACE reads, TCRdb called clonotypes with MiXCR, one entry per CDR3 protein. The table includes roughly 1,300,000 distinct CDR3 sequences, approximately 59% detected once. What was sequenced was blood. These receptors were collected from a young man in good health.

The chain employs TRBV4-1 and TRBJ1-2, with D hard to call. The length of the CDR3 is 14 residues. Germline assignment: CDR1 MGHRA and CDR2 YSYEKL. V dropped 1 base and J dropped 8 bases, with 14 bases sitting between them. CDR3 in amino acids: CASSQAHSFGGYTF. CDR3 nucleotides: TGCGCCAGCAGCCAAGCTCACAGTTTTGGAGGCTACACCTTC.

The chain couples TRBV20-1 to TRBJ2-1, with D perhaps matching TRBD2 (5 bases). The CDR3 has 14 residues. Germline V lookup: CDR1 DFQATT, CDR2 SNEGSKA (reference sequence). Trimming pared 0 bases from V and 5 bases from J, leaving 11 bases between. As DNA, the CDR3 is TGCAGTGCTAGAGACTATAGACTACACAATGAGCAGTTCTTC. Translated, it gives CSARDYRLHNEQFF.